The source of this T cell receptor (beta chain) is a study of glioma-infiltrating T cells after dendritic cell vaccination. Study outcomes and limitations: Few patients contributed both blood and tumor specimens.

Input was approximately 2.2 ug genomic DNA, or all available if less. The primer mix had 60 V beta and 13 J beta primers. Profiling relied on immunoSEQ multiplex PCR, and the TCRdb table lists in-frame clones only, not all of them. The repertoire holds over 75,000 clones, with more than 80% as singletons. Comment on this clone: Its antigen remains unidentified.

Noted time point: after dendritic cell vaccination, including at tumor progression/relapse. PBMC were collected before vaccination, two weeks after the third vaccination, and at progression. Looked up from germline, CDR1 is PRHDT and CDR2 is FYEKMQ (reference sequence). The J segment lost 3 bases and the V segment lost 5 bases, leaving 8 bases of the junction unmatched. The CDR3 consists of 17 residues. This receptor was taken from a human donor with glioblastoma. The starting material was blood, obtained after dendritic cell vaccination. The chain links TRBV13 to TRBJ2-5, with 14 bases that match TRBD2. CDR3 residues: CASSPGLAGVEEETQYF. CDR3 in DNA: TGTGCCAGCAGCCCGGGACTAGCGGGGGTGGAGGAAGAGACCCAGTACTTC.